This passage covers 9 T cell receptor beta chains from one sample sequenced in a study of regulatory T cells in long-lasting Graves disease. Regarding time point: newly diagnosed GD, antithyroid drugs for less than 3 months. Scientists built the TCR library using RNA that was extracted from PBMCs. TCR beta libraries were built with iRepertoire HTBI primers and Arm-PCR of CDR3 regions. TCRdb redid the calling of the multiplex PCR reads with MiXCR, one entry per CDR3 protein. In the table there are about 540,000 distinct CDR3 sequences, about 14% of which are singletons. A further study also used this sample, focusing on T cells in Graves' hyperthyroidism and ophthalmopathy.

The sequences come from peripheral blood mononuclear cells (PBMCs), collected at new diagnosis, from a patient treated with antithyroid drugs. These receptors all stem from a man aged 30-40 years with Graves disease.

The sample holds many counts of this clonotype. This chain uses TRBV30 with TRBJ2-7; 9 nucleotides align to TRBD1. Trimming removed 2 bases from V and 2 bases from J; junction bases left unmatched: 10. CDR3 length equals 16 residues. From germline, CDR1 is GTSNPN and CDR2 SVGIG (reference sequence). This CDR3 reads CAWSPKGTGSPYEQYF. As DNA, the CDR3 is TGTGCCTGGAGTCCAAAAGGGACAGGGTCCCCCTACGAGCAGTACTTC.

This clonotype was counted only a few times. One junction end does not reproduce the germline sequence, and a read error may be involved. This chain links TRBV6-1 with TRBJ2-4; unclear D gene. The CDR3 is made up of 12 amino acids. CDR1 is MNHNS and CDR2 is SASEGT in the germline V gene. In DNA form, the CDR3 reads TGTGCCAGCAGTCCTCCGGATACCCAATTGTTCTTC. Its protein product is CASSPPDTQLFF.

There are many counts of this clonotype. This chain connects TRBV20-1 to TRBJ2-1; D is unresolved. The CDR3 is 12 residues long. The germline V gene encodes CDR1 DFQATT and CDR2 SNEGSKA (reference sequence). The germline V and J ends were trimmed by 8 bases and 5 bases, with 13 bases remaining between them. The DNA for the CDR3 is TGCAGTCCCCCGGCAGATAACAATGAGCAGTTCTTC. This sequence encodes CSPPADNNEQFF.

The chain employs TRBV5-1 and TRBJ2-3; D may be TRBD2 (6 bases). CDR3 length: 15 residues. Germline V CDR1 and CDR2: SGHRS, YFSETQ. The ends were cut back, 3 bases at V and 6 bases at J, with 17 bases in the middle. Here the CDR3 reads CASSYSGYLRDTQYF. In nucleotides, the CDR3 is TGCGCCAGCAGCTATAGCGGTTACCTTCGGGATACGCAGTATTTT.

On this clonotype: With a much larger clone just one base away, this may be a read error. The genes are TRBV20-1 and TRBJ2-1, with 11 bases that match TRBD2. The CDR3 runs 13 residues. Looked up from germline, CDR1 is DFQATT and CDR2 is SNEGSKA (reference sequence). Losses at the gene ends were 5 bases for V and 10 bases for J; bases not matched to a gene: 7. For the CDR3, the DNA is TGCAGTGCTGGGACTAGCGGATACTACGAGCAGTTCTTC. Its translation: CSAGTSGYYEQFF.

The CDR3 region is CASSVGHTFSYEQYF. The CDR3 DNA sequence: TGTGCCAGCAGCGTAGGGCACACGTTCTCCTACGAGCAGTACTTC. This chain joins TRBV9 and TRBJ2-7; D gene ambiguous. Germline-derived CDR1 and CDR2 are SGDLS and YYNGEE. The CDR3 extends over 15 amino acids. V lost 0 bases to trimming and J lost 0 bases, with 10 bases between them.

At least ten counts were recorded for this clonotype. The chain uses TRBV7-9 and TRBJ1-1; D is perhaps TRBD1 (5 bases). Trimming removed 3 bases at V and 1 base at J, with 12 bases between. CDR1 and CDR2 (germline): SEHNR, FQNEAQ (reference sequence). CDR3 length equals 15 residues. The CDR3 DNA reads as TGTGCCAGCAGCTTTGAGGGACCGAGGAACACTGAAGCTTTCTTT. Translated: CASSFEGPRNTEAFF.

The sample holds a few counts of this clonotype. The chain combines TRBV10-3 with TRBJ2-1, with 15 bases that match TRBD2. Germline lookup yields CDR1 ENHRY and CDR2 SYGVKD. J lost 6 bases, V lost 3 bases, and 9 bases had no gene match. The length of the CDR3 is 18 residues. CDR3 sequence: CAISDPGTSGRWVNEQFF. Here the CDR3 DNA reads TGTGCCATCAGTGACCCCGGGACTAGCGGGAGGTGGGTCAATGAGCAGTTCTTC.

This clonotype was counted ten times or more. The chain joins TRBV3-1 to TRBJ2-7; D gene unclear. Looked up from germline, CDR1 is LGHDT and CDR2 is YNNKEL (reference sequence). V gave up 3 bases and J gave up 0 bases, with 9 bases separating them. The CDR3 contains 14 residues. CDR3 nucleotide sequence: TGTGCCAGCAGCCATGGCGAGATCTCCTACGAGCAGTACTTC. Translated, it gives CASSHGEISYEQYF.